Sequencing of this TCR beta chain was carried out in a study of T-cell memory formation after mild COVID-19. Study-wide results and limits: CD4+ contracting clones were mainly CM and EM; CD8+ ones, EMRA. CD4+ bias marked clones expanding day 15 to 37, unlike balanced contracting clones. That cross-reactive memory joined was suggested by some responding clones appearing in pre-infection memory.

With constant-segment primers, 5'RACE yielded cDNA libraries of TCR alpha and TCR beta that carried sample barcodes and UMIs. Via MiXCR, TCRdb re-called the 5' RACE reads, giving one row per CDR3 protein. The profile covers 350,000 or so distinct CDR3 sequences, with 20% to 25% appearing a single time and around 20% taken by the ten largest. For this clonotype: Its antigen remains unidentified.

V gave up 4 bases and J gave up 0 bases, with 12 bases separating them. This CDR3 has 16 amino acids. CDR1 and CDR2 (germline): KGHDR, SFDVKD. V and J are TRBV24-1 and TRBJ1-5; a weak D match, TRBD1 (6 bases). The sequence came from a man aged 18 to 30 who had mild COVID-19 (a few samples of this study predate the infection). Cell type and time point are not known. Input material: PBMCs or a T cell subset sorted from them (not recorded which). The CDR3 sequence: CATSDQGGDSNQPQHF. The CDR3 DNA reads as TGTGCCACCAGTGACCAAGGGGGGGATAGCAATCAGCCCCAGCATTTT.